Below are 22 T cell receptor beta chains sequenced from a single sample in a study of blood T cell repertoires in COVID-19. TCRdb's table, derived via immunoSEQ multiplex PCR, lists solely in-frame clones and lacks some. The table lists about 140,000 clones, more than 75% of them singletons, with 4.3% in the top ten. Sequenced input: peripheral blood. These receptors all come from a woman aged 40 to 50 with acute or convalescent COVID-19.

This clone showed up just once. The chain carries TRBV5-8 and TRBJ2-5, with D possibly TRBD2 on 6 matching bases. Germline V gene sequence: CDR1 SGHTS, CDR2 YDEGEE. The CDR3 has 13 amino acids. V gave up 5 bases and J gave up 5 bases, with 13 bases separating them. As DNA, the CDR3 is TGTGCCAGCAGTCCTCGGGGGTTTGAGACCCAGTACTTC. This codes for CASSPRGFETQYF.

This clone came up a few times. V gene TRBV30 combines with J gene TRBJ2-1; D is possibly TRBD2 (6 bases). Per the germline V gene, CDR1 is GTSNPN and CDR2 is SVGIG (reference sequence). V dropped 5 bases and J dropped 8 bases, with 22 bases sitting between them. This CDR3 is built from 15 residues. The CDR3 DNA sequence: TGTGCCTGGGTTCCCCTAGGGCGGGAACGTGATGAGCAGTTCTTC. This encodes CAWVPLGRERDEQFF.

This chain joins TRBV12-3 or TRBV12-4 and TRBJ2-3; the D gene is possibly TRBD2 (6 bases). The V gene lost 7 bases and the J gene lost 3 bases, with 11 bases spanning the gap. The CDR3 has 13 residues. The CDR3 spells CASTFRGTDTQYF. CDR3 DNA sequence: TGTGCCAGCACCTTCCGGGGGACAGATACGCAGTATTTT.

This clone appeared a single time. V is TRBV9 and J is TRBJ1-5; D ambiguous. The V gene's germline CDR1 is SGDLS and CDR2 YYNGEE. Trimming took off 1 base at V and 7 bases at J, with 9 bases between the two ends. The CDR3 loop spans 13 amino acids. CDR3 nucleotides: TGTGCCAGCAGCGTAACTCCCTCCCAGCCCCAGCATTTT. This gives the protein CASSVTPSQPQHF.

CDR3: CASSQPGQGVYEQYF. The CDR3 bases are TGTGCCAGCTCACAACCGGGACAGGGAGTCTACGAGCAGTACTTC. The chain joins TRBV18 to TRBJ2-7, with 9 bases aligning to TRBD1. Germline V CDR1 and CDR2: KGHSH, LQKENI. The CDR3 sequence is 15 residues long. The V and J ends lost 4 bases and 3 bases, in that order; junction bases with no gene match: 7.

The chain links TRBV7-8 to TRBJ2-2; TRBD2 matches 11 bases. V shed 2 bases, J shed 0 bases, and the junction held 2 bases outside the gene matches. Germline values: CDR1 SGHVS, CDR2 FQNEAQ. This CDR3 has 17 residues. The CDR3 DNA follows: TGTGCCAGCAGCTTACTAGCGGGGGGCACGAACACCGGGGAGCTGTTTTTT. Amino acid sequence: CASSLLAGGTNTGELFF. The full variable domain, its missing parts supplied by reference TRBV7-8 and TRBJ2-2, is GAGVSQSPRYKVAKRGQDVALRCDPISGHVSLFWYQQALGQGPEFLTYFQNEAQLDKSGLPSDRFFAERPEGSVSTLKIQRTQQEDSAVYLCASSLLAGGTNTGELFFGEGSRLTVL.

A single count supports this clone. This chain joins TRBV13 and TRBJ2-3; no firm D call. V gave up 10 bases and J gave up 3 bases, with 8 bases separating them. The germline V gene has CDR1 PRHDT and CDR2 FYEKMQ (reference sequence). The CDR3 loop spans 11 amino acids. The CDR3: CATSETDTQYF. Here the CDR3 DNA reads TGTGCCACCTCAGAAACAGATACGCAGTATTTT. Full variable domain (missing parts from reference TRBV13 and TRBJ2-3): AAGVIQSPRHLIKEKRETATLKCYPIPRHDTVYWYQQGPGQDPQFLISFYEKMQSDKGSIPDRFSAQQFSDYHSELNMSSLELGDSALYFCATSETDTQYFGPGTRLTVL.

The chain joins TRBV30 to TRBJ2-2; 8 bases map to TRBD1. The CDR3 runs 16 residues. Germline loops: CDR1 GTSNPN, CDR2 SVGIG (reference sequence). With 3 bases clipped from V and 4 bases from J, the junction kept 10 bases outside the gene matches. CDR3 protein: CAWRTSRDRITGELFF. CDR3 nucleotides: TGTGCCTGGAGGACATCCCGGGACAGGATCACCGGGGAGCTGTTTTTT.

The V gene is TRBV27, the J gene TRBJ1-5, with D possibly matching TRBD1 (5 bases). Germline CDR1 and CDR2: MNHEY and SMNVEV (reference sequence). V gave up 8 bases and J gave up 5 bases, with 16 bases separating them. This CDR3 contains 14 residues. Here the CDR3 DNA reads TGTGCCAGCTCTCAGGGCAGGGAGGATCAGCCCCAGCATTTT. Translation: CASSQGREDQPQHF.

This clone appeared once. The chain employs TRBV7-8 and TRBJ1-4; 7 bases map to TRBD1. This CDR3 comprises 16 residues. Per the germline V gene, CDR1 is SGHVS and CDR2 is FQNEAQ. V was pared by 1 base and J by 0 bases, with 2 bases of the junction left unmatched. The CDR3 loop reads CASSLVDRPTNEKLFF. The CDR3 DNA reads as TGTGCCAGCAGCTTAGTGGACAGGCCAACTAATGAAAAACTGTTTTTT.

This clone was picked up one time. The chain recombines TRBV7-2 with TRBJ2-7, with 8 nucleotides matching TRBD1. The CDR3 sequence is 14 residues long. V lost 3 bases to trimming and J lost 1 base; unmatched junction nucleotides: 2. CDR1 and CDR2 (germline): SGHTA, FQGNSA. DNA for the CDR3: TGTGCCAGCAGCTTCGACAGGGGATCCTACGAGCAGTACTTC. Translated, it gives CASSFDRGSYEQYF.

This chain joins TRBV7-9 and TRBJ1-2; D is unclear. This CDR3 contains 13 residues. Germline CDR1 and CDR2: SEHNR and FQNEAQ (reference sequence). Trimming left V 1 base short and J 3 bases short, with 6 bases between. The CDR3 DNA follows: TGTGCCAGCAGCTTAGGGGAGCACTATGGCTACACCTTC. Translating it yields CASSLGEHYGYTF.

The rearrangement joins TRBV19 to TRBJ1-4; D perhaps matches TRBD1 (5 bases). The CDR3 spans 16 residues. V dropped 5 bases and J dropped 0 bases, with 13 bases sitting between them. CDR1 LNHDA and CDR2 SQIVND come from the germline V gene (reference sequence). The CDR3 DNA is TGTGCCAGTAGTCCTCAGGACACCACAACTAATGAAAAACTGTTTTTT. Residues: CASSPQDTTTNEKLFF.

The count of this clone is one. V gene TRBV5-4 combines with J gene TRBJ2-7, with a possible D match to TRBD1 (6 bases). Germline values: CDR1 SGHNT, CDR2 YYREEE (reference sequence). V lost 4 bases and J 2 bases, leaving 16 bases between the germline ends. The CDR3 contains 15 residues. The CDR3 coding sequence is TGTGCCAGCAGCGCCGACAGGATAAGCACCTACGAGCAGTACTTC. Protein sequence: CASSADRISTYEQYF. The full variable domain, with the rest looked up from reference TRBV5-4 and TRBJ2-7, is ETGVTQSPTHLIKTRGQQVTLRCSSQSGHNTVSWYQQALGQGPQFIFQYYREEENGRGNFPPRFSGLQFPNYSSELNVNALELDDSALYLCASSADRISTYEQYFGPGTRLTVT.

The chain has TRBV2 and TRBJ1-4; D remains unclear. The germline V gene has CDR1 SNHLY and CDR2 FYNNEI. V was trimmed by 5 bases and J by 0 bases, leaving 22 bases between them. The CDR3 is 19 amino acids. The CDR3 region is CASSRRLKVGSATNEKLFF. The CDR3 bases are TGTGCCAGCAGTCGCCGACTAAAGGTCGGCTCTGCAACTAATGAAAAACTGTTTTTT.

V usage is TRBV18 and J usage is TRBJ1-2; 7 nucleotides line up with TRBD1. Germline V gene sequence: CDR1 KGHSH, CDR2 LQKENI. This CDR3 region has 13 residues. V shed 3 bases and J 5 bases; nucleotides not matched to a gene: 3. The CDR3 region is CASSPSRGYGYTF. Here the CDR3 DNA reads TGTGCCAGCTCACCTAGCAGGGGGTATGGCTACACCTTC.

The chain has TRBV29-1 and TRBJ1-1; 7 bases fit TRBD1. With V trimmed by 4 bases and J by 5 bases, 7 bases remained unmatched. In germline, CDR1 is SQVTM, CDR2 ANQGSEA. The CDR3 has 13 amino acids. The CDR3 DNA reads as TGCAGCGTTGCCCCACAGGGGCGGACTGAAGCTTTCTTT. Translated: CSVAPQGRTEAFF.

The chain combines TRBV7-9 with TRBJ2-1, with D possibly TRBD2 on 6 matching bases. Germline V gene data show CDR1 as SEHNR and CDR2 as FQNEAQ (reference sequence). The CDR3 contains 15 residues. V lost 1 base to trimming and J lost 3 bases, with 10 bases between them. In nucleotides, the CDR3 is TGTGCCAGCAGCTTAGGGGAGGCGAACTACAATGAGCAGTTCTTC. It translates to CASSLGEANYNEQFF.

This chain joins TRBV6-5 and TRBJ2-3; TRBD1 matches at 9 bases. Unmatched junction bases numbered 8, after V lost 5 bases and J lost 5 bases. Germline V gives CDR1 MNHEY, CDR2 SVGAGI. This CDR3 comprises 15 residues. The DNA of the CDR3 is TGTGCCAGCAGTACGCACAGGGGGCGGGTAGATACGCAGTATTTT. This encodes CASSTHRGRVDTQYF.

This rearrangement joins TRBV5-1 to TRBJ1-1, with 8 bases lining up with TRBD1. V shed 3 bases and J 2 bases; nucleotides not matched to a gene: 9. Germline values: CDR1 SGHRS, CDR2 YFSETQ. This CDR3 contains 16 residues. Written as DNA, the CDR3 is TGCGCCAGCAGCTACTTCGTCGGGACAGGCAACACTGAAGCTTTCTTT. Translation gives CASSYFVGTGNTEAFF.

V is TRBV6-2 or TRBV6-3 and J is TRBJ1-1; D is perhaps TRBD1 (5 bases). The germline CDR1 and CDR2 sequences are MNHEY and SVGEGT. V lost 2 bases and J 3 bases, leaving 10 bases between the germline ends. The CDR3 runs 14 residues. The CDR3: CASSYLGTYTEAFF. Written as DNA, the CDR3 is TGTGCCAGCAGTTACCTCGGGACTTACACTGAAGCTTTCTTT.

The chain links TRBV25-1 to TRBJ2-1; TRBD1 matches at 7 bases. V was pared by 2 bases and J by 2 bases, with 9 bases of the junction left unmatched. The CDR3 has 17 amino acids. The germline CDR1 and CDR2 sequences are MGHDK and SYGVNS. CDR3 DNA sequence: TGTGCCAGCAGTGAAGGGCCCGTGAGGGGGCCCTACAATGAGCAGTTCTTC. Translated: CASSEGPVRGPYNEQFF.